This T cell receptor beta chain appears in the sequencing data of a study of cytomegalovirus exposure and HLA in healthy donors. Study observations and caveats: In a later analysis, donors in an Asian-associated ancestry cluster reportedly had fewer N-insertions in productive TCRs than the cohort mean.

The PCR employed 60 Vbeta primers together with 13 Jbeta primers. Sequencing used immunoSEQ multiplex PCR; TCRdb keeps in-frame clones, though not all of them. The data show roughly 120,000 clones, with roughly 80% seen just once and about 10% held by the top ten. On this clone: As yet, its antigen is unknown.

With 5 bases removed from V and 4 bases from J, the gap between germline ends came to 10 bases. Germline V CDR1 and CDR2: MDHEN, SYDVKM. The CDR3 sequence is 13 residues long. The rearrangement joins TRBV28 to TRBJ2-3; no definite D call. Sequencing used PBMCs. The TCR sequence derives from a male donor in good health and CMV-seropositive. The CDR3 bases are TGTGCCAGCAGTCCACCCTATGCAGATACGCAGTATTTT. Protein sequence: CASSPPYADTQYF.